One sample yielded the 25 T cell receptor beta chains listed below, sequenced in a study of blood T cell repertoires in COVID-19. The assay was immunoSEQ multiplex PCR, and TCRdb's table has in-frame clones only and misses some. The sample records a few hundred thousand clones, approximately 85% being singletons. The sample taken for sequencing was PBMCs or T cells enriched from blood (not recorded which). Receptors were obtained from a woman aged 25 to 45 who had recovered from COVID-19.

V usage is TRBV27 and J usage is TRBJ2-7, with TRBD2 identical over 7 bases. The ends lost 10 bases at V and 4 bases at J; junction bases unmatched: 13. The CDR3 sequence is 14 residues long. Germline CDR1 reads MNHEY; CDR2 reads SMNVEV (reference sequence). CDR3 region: CATQGRAGSYEQYF. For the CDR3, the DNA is TGTGCCACCCAAGGGAGGGCAGGGTCTTACGAGCAGTACTTC.

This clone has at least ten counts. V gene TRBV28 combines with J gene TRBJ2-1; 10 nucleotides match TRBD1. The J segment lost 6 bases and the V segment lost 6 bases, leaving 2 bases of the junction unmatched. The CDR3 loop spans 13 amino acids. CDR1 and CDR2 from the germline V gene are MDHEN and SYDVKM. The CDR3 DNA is TGTGCCAGCAGATGGACAGGGGGCAATGAGCAGTTCTTC. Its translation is CASRWTGGNEQFF.

CDR3 in DNA: TGTGCCAGCAGCGTAGGTTTCGGGACAGGGGGCGCTGCTTTCTTT. It yields the protein CASSVGFGTGGAAFF. The rearrangement links TRBV9 to TRBJ1-1, with 12 bases fitting TRBD1. Trimming cost V 0 bases and J 11 bases; bases outside gene matches: 8. This CDR3 region has 15 residues. Germline values: CDR1 SGDLS, CDR2 YYNGEE.

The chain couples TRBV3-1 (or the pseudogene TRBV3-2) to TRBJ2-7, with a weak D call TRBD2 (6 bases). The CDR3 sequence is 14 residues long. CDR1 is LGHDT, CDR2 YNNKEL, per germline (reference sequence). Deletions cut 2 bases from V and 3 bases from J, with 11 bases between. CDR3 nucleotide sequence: TGTGCCAGCAGCCAACAGGGAGGTATCTACGAGCAGTACTTC. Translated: CASSQQGGIYEQYF.

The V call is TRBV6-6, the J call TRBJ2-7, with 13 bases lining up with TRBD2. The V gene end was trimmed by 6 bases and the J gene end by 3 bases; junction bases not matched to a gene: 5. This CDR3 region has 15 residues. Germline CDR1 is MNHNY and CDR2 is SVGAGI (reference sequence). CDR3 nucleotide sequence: TGTGCCAGCAGGACTAGCGGGAGGTCCCTCTACGAGCAGTACTTC. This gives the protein CASRTSGRSLYEQYF.

The CDR3 region is CASSRTSGASYNEQFF. DNA for the CDR3: TGTGCCAGCAGTCGAACTAGCGGGGCCTCCTACAATGAGCAGTTCTTC. V is TRBV14 and J is TRBJ2-1; 10 bases fit TRBD2. The germline gives CDR1 SGHDN, CDR2 FVKESK. This CDR3 region has 16 residues. After removal of 6 bases from V and 0 bases from J, the junction contained 5 bases not matched to a gene.

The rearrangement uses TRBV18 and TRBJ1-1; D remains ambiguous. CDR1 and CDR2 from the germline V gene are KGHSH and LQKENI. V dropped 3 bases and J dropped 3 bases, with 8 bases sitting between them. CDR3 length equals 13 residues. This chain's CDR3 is CASSPIGDTEAFF. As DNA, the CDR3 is TGTGCCAGCTCACCGATCGGGGACACTGAAGCTTTCTTT.

The CDR3 DNA reads as TGTGCCTGGGGAAATCGCGGGGGGCCGTGGACCCAGTACTTC. As protein: CAWGNRGGPWTQYF. This chain joins TRBV30 and TRBJ2-5; 8 bases agree with TRBD2. The CDR3 contains 14 residues. V shed 5 bases and J 7 bases; nucleotides not matched to a gene: 12. CDR1 is GTSNPN and CDR2 is SVGIG in the germline V gene (reference sequence).

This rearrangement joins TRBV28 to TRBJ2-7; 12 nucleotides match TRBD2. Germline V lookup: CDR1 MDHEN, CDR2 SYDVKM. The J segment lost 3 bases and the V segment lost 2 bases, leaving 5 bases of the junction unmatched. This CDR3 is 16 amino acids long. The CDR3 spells CASSLMRLAGVYEQYF. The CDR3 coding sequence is TGTGCCAGCAGTTTAATGAGACTAGCGGGAGTCTACGAGCAGTACTTC.

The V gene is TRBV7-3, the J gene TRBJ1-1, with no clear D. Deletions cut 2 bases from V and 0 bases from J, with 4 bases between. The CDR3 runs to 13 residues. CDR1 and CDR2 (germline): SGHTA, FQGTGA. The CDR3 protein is CASSLSLNTEAFF. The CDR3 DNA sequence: TGTGCCAGCAGCTTATCGTTGAACACTGAAGCTTTCTTT.

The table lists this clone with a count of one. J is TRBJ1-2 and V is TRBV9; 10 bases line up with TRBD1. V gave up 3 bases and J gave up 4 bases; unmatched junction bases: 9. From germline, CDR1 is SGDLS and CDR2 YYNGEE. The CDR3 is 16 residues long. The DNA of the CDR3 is TGTGCCAGCAGCGCAGAGGGACAGGGGTTACTCTATGGCTACACCTTC. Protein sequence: CASSAEGQGLLYGYTF.

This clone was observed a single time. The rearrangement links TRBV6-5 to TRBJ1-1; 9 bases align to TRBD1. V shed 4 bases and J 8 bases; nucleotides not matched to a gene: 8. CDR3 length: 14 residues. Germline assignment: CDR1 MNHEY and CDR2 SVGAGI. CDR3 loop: CASSSTPGQGEAFF. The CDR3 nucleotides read TGTGCCAGCAGTTCCACCCCGGGACAGGGCGAAGCTTTCTTT.

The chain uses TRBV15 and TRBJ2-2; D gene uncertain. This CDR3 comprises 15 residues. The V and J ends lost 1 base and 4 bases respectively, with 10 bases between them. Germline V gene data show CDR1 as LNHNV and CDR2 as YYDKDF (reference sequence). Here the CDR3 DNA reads TGTGCCACCAGCAGAGCCGCGACACCCACCGGGGAGCTGTTTTTT. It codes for CATSRAATPTGELFF.

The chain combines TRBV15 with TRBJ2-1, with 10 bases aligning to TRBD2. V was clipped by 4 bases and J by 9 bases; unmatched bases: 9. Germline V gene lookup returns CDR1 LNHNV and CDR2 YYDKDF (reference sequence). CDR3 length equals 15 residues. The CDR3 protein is CATSTAGTSVGEQFF. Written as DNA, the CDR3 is TGTGCCACCAGCACGGCCGGGACTAGCGTTGGTGAGCAGTTCTTC. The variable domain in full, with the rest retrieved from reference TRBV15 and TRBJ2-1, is DAMVIQNPRYQVTQFGKPVTLSCSQTLNHNVMYWYQQKSSQAPKLLFHYYDKDFNNEADTPDNFQSRRPNTSFCFLDIRSPGLGDTAMYLCATSTAGTSVGEQFFGPGTRLTVL.

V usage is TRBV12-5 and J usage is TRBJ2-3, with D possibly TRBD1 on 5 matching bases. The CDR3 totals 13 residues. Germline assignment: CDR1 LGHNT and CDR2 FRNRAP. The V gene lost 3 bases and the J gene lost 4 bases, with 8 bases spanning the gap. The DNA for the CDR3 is TGTGCTAGTGGTTTCTGGGGCGCAGATACGCAGTATTTT. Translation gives CASGFWGADTQYF. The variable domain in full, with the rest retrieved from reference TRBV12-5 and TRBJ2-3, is DARVTQTPRHKVTEMGQEVTMRCQPILGHNTVFWYRQTMMQGLELLAYFRNRAPLDDSGMPKDRFSAEMPDATLATLKIQPSEPRDSAVYFCASGFWGADTQYFGPGTRLTVL.

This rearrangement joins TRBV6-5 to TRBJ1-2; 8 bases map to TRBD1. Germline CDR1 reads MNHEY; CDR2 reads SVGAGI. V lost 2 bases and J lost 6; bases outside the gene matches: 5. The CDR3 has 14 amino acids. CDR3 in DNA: TGTGCCAGCAGTTACACAGGGGGTTTAGATGGCTACACCTTC. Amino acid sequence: CASSYTGGLDGYTF.

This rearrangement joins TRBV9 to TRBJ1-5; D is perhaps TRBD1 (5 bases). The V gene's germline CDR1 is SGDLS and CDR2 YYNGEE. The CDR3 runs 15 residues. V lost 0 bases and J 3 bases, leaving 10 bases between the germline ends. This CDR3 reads CASSVGGGPNQPQHF. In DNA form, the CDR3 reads TGTGCCAGCAGCGTAGGGGGGGGTCCCAATCAGCCCCAGCATTTT.

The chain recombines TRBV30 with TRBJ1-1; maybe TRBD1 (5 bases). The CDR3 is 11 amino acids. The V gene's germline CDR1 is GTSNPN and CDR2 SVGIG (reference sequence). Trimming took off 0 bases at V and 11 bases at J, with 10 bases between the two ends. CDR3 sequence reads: CAWSVNRGAFF. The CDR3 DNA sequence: TGTGCCTGGAGTGTAAATCGGGGGGCTTTCTTT. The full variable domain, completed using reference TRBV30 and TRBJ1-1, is SQTIHQWPATLVQPVGSPLSLECTVEGTSNPNLYWYRQAAGRGLQLLFYSVGIGQISSEVPQNLSASRPQDRQFILSSKKLLLSDSGFYLCAWSVNRGAFFGQGTRLTVV.

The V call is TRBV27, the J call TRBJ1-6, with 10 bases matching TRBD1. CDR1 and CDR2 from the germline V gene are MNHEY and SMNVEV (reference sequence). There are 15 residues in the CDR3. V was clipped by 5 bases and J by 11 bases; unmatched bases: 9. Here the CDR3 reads CASSPRQGAPPPLHF. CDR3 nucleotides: TGTGCCAGCAGTCCAAGACAGGGGGCGCCTCCACCCCTCCACTTT.

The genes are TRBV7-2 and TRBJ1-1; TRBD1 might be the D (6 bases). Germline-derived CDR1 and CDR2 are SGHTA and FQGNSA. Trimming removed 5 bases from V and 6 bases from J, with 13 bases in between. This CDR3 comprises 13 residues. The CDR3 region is CASSPRGLSEAFF. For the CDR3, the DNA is TGTGCCAGCAGCCCGCGGGGGCTATCTGAAGCTTTCTTT.

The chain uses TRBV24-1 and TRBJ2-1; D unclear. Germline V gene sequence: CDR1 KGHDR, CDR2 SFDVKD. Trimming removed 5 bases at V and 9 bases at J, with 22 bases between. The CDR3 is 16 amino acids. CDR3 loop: CATSGYGSLFGGEQFF. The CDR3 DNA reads TGTGCCACCAGTGGCTACGGGTCGCTCTTCGGCGGTGAGCAGTTCTTC.

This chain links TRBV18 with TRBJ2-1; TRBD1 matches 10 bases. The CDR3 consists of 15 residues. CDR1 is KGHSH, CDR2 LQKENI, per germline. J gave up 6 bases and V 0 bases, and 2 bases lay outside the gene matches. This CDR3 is CASSPPDRGTNEQFF. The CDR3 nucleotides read TGTGCCAGCTCACCACCGGACAGGGGGACCAATGAGCAGTTCTTC.

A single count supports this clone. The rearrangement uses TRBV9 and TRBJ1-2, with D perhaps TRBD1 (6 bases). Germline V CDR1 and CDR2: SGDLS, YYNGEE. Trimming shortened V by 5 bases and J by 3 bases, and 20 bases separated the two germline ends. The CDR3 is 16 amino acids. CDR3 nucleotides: TGTGCCAGCAGGCACCCATTACGGGGGGCCCACTATGGCTACACCTTC. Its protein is CASRHPLRGAHYGYTF.

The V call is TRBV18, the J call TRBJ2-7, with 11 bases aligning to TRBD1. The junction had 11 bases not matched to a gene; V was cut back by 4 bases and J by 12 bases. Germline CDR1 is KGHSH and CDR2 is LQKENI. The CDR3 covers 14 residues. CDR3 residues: CASSLGTGGRLLYF. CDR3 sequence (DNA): TGTGCCAGCTCACTAGGGACAGGGGGTCGACTTCTGTACTTC.

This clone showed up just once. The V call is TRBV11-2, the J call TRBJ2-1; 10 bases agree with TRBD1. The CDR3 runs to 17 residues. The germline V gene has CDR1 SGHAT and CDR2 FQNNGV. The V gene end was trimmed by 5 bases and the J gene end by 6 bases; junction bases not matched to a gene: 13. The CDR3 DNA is TGTGCCAGCAGCACTCCCCGGGACAGGGGCCTCTTCAATGAGCAGTTCTTC. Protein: CASSTPRDRGLFNEQFF.